The 20 T cell receptor beta chains given below trace back to one sample, sequenced in a study of cytomegalovirus exposure and HLA in healthy donors. The PCR contained 60 Vbeta and 13 Jbeta primers. Sequencing used immunoSEQ multiplex PCR; TCRdb keeps in-frame clones, though not all of them. This sample has around 130,000 clones, with roughly two thirds found just once. Specimen: PBMCs. These receptors were taken from a man aged 30 to 39 in good health and CMV-seropositive.

The CDR3 coding sequence is TGCGCCAGCAGCTTGCTGATGGAGGGGGAAAAACTGTTTTTT. Translated, it gives CASSLLMEGEKLFF. The chain links TRBV5-1 to TRBJ1-4; tentative D call: TRBD1 (5 bases). The CDR3 consists of 14 residues. The V end was cut by 1 base, the J end by 8 bases, with 12 bases between. Germline V gene sequence: CDR1 SGHRS, CDR2 YFSETQ.

The chain carries TRBV5-4 and TRBJ2-1, with 14 bases identical to TRBD2. Unmatched junction bases numbered 4, after V lost 2 bases and J lost 0 bases. This CDR3 contains 18 residues. Germline CDR1 and CDR2: SGHNT and YYREEE (reference sequence). The CDR3 nucleotides are TGTGCCAGCAGCTTTCCGGGGACTAGCGGGAGCTCCTACAATGAGCAGTTCTTC. This sequence encodes CASSFPGTSGSSYNEQFF.

The J gene is TRBJ1-2, the V gene TRBV28, with D possibly TRBD1 on 6 matching bases. This CDR3 comprises 15 residues. Trimming removed 2 bases from V and 3 bases from J, with 13 bases in between. Germline CDR1 MDHEN, CDR2 SYDVKM. The CDR3 region is CASSLSSTGYYGYTF. In nucleotides, the CDR3 is TGTGCCAGCAGTTTAAGCTCAACAGGGTACTATGGCTACACCTTC.

The chain is built from TRBV7-9 and TRBJ2-3; the D is unclear. V lost 4 bases to trimming and J lost 0 bases, with 23 bases between them. Germline CDR1 SEHNR, CDR2 FQNEAQ (reference sequence). The CDR3 covers 19 residues. The CDR3 here is CASSSPTTSDKSSTDTQYF. CDR3 coding DNA: TGTGCCAGCAGCTCGCCCACAACCTCTGACAAATCTAGCACAGATACGCAGTATTTT.

The chain is built from TRBV7-9 and TRBJ2-5, with no clear D. The end of the DNA fits TRBJ2-7 better, so the J call may be wrong. Germline V gives CDR1 SEHNR, CDR2 FQNEAQ (reference sequence). This CDR3 region has 12 residues. The CDR3 loop reads CASSQIYYEQYF. As DNA, the CDR3 is TGTGCCAGCAGCCAGATCTACTACGAGCAGTACTTC.

The V gene is TRBV10-3, the J gene TRBJ2-7; 8 bases match TRBD1. The CDR3 has 14 residues. From germline, CDR1 is ENHRY and CDR2 SYGVKD. V shed 7 bases, J shed 5 bases, and the junction held 10 bases outside the gene matches. CDR3 sequence (DNA): TGTGCCATCAAGACCGGGACAGGAGCCCACGAGCAGTACTTC. This encodes CAIKTGTGAHEQYF.

This rearrangement joins TRBV6-1 to TRBJ1-4; TRBD1 might be the D (6 bases). There are 14 residues in the CDR3. V lost 6 bases and J 8 bases, leaving 16 bases between the germline ends. The germline V gene encodes CDR1 MNHNS and CDR2 SASEGT. The CDR3 sequence: CASRVTGGSEKLFF. CDR3 sequence (DNA): TGTGCCAGCAGAGTGACAGGAGGCAGCGAAAAACTGTTTTTT.

V is TRBV5-3 and J is TRBJ2-7; 7 nucleotides match TRBD2. TRBV5-3 is an ORF; its function is uncertain. The J segment lost 3 bases and the V segment lost 0 bases, leaving 6 bases of the junction unmatched. This CDR3 comprises 15 residues. The CDR3 here is CARSLVERDFYEQYF. The CDR3 DNA is TGTGCCAGAAGCTTGGTGGAGCGGGACTTCTACGAGCAGTACTTC.

V gene TRBV15 combines with J gene TRBJ2-5, with 12 bases fitting TRBD2. The J segment lost 5 bases and the V segment lost 5 bases, leaving 9 bases of the junction unmatched. The CDR3 is 16 amino acids. Germline assignment: CDR1 LNHNV and CDR2 YYDKDF (reference sequence). The CDR3 nucleotides are TGTGCCACCAGCCCATCTAGCGGGAGGGCCGGGGAGACCCAGTACTTC. This sequence encodes CATSPSSGRAGETQYF. The full variable domain, with the rest looked up from reference TRBV15 and TRBJ2-5, is DAMVIQNPRYQVTQFGKPVTLSCSQTLNHNVMYWYQQKSSQAPKLLFHYYDKDFNNEADTPDNFQSRRPNTSFCFLDIRSPGLGDTAMYLCATSPSSGRAGETQYFGPGTRLLVL.

This clone has more than one count but fewer than ten. The chain combines TRBV28 with TRBJ2-1; 8 nucleotides match TRBD1. There are 15 residues in the CDR3. Germline loops: CDR1 MDHEN, CDR2 SYDVKM. V lost 1 base, J lost 9 bases, and 8 bases stayed unmatched. The chain's CDR3 is CASSLSWQGASEQFF. CDR3 sequence (DNA): TGTGCCAGCAGTTTATCCTGGCAGGGGGCTTCTGAGCAGTTCTTC.

The rearrangement uses TRBV5-6 and TRBJ2-1; 14 positions agree with TRBD2. The CDR3 has 15 amino acids. V lost 4 bases, J lost 7 bases, and 4 bases stayed unmatched. Germline CDR1 is SGHDT and CDR2 is YYEEEE. CDR3 sequence (DNA): TGTGCCAGCAGCCTGGGACTAGCGGGAGTGAATGAGCAGTTCTTC. It codes for CASSLGLAGVNEQFF.

V and J are TRBV6-1 and TRBJ1-3; TRBD1 is a possible D gene (6 bases). CDR3 length: 15 residues. CDR1 and CDR2 from the germline V gene are MNHNS and SASEGT. With 4 bases removed from V and 2 bases from J, the gap between germline ends came to 12 bases. The CDR3 is CASSAKGGTGNTIYF. CDR3 DNA sequence: TGTGCCAGCAGTGCCAAAGGGGGAACTGGAAACACCATATATTTT.

DNA of the CDR3: TGTGCCAGCAGCTTAGGGCGGGATGGTCGGGCCAATGAGCAGTTCTTC. It encodes CASSLGRDGRANEQFF. The chain couples TRBV7-9 to TRBJ2-1, with a tentative D call TRBD2 (6 bases). Between the trimmed V and J ends, which lost 1 base and 6 bases, there was a span of 16 bases. Germline values: CDR1 SEHNR, CDR2 FQNEAQ (reference sequence). The CDR3 consists of 16 residues.

The chain has TRBV9 and TRBJ2-5; D is undetermined. CDR1 is SGDLS, CDR2 YYNGEE, per germline. Deletions cut 0 bases from V and 2 bases from J, with 14 bases between. The CDR3 runs to 16 residues. CDR3 in DNA: TGTGCCAGCAGCGTAGGGGCTAATGGAAGGCAAGAGACCCAGTACTTC. As protein: CASSVGANGRQETQYF.

The chain employs TRBV5-1 and TRBJ2-4; 12 nucleotides align to TRBD1. The germline gives CDR1 SGHRS, CDR2 YFSETQ. The CDR3 runs to 15 residues. Unmatched junction bases numbered 5, after V lost 4 bases and J lost 6 bases. The CDR3 nucleotides are TGCGCCAGCAGCGGGGGACAGGGGGCAGGAAACATTCAGTACTTC. Translating gives CASSGGQGAGNIQYF.

This chain connects TRBV7-2 to TRBJ1-3; a possible D gene is TRBD1 (6 bases). The germline V gene encodes CDR1 SGHTA and CDR2 FQGNSA. V shed 5 bases and J shed 6 bases, with 14 bases lying between them. This CDR3 spans 14 amino acids. CDR3 amino acids: CASSRGGGENTIYF. CDR3 sequence (DNA): TGTGCCAGCAGCCGGGGGGGCGGGGAAAACACCATATATTTT.

This clone has more than one count but fewer than ten. This rearrangement joins TRBV13 to TRBJ1-1; possible D gene TRBD1, 5 bases. Germline V gene data show CDR1 as PRHDT and CDR2 as FYEKMQ (reference sequence). V lost 5 bases and J 3 bases, leaving 16 bases between the germline ends. This CDR3 contains 15 residues. CDR3 loop: CASSPLGLGDTEAFF. Here the CDR3 DNA reads TGTGCCAGCAGCCCCCTAGGGTTAGGGGACACTGAAGCTTTCTTT.

In its sample, this clone was seen a few times. V is TRBV10-3 and J is TRBJ2-5; D might be TRBD2 (7 bases). CDR3 size: 14 residues. Trimming removed 6 bases from V and 4 bases from J, with 15 bases in between. CDR1 and CDR2 from the germline V gene are ENHRY and SYGVKD. CDR3 coding DNA: TGTGCCATCAGGTCCGGACTAGGGGGAGAGACCCAGTACTTC. It encodes CAIRSGLGGETQYF.

V and J are TRBV11-2 and TRBJ2-7; D may be TRBD2 (8 bases). V dropped 5 bases and J dropped 3 bases, with 20 bases sitting between them. The CDR3 runs to 16 residues. Germline V CDR1 and CDR2: SGHAT, FQNNGV. CDR3 DNA sequence: TGTGCCAGCAGCCTTTACCGGGGGGGACAGTACTACGAGCAGTACTTC. The encoded protein is CASSLYRGGQYYEQYF.

The CDR3 spells CASSIAPAYEQYF. CDR3 bases: TGTGCCAGTAGTATAGCCCCCGCCTACGAGCAGTACTTC. The chain is built from TRBV19 and TRBJ2-7, with D uncertain. The CDR3 runs to 13 residues. Germline-derived CDR1 and CDR2 are LNHDA and SQIVND (reference sequence). V gave up 1 base and J gave up 2 bases, with 6 bases separating them.